This TCR beta chain was identified during a study of T cell responses to AZD1222 COVID-19 vaccine. Whole-study findings and limits: Repertoires were obtained only post-peak T cell response. Nearly half of the spike-specific TCRs reportedly recognize variant regions that carry no mutations. Donors were mostly white British, more females; clonal diversity possibly underestimated.

Clones were sequenced by immunoSEQ multiplex PCR, and TCRdb holds only the in-frame ones, with some missing. The sample lists tens of thousands of clones, 86% occurring once. On this clone itself: What it binds is unknown.

CDR3 length: 16 residues. Trimming stripped 7 bases from V and 6 bases from J, with 22 bases between. Looked up from germline, CDR1 is LGHDT and CDR2 is YNNKEL (reference sequence). The sample in question was peripheral blood, obtained on day 0 of AZD1222 vaccination. This chain connects TRBV3-1 (or the pseudogene TRBV3-2) to TRBJ2-1; D may match TRBD1 or TRBD2 (6 bases each). This TCR derives from an adult in good health. CDR3 residues: CASTLGGARGTNEQFF. The CDR3, as DNA: TGTGCCAGCACCCTCGGGGGAGCGAGGGGGACCAATGAGCAGTTCTTC.